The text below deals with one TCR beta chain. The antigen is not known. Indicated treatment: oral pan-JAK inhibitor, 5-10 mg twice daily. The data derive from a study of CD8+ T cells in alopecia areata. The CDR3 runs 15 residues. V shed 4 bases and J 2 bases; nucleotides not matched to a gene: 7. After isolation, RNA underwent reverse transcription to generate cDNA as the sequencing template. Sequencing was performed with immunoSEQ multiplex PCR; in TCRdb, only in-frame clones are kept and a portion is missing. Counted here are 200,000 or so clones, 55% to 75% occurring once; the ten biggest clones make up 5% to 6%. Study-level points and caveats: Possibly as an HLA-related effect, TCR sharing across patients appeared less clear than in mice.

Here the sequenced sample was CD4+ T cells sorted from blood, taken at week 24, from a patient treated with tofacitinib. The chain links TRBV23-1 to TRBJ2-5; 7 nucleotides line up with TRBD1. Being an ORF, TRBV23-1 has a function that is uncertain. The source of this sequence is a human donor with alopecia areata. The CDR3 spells CASSRQGVPQETQYF. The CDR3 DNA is TGCGCCAGCAGTCGGCAGGGGGTCCCTCAAGAGACCCAGTACTTC.